Below, 3 T cell receptor beta chains from the same sample are listed, as sequenced in a study of cytomegalovirus exposure and HLA in healthy donors. The PCR employed 60 Vbeta primers together with 13 Jbeta primers. Repertoires were generated with immunoSEQ multiplex PCR, while TCRdb's copy carries only in-frame clones and drops some. The table shows some 150,000 clones, with 79% occurring only once. Sample: PBMCs. The receptors originated from a man between 40 and 49 years old in good health and CMV-seronegative.

J is TRBJ2-7 and V is TRBV19, with a tentative D call TRBD1 (6 bases). The CDR3 is 11 residues long. Germline V CDR1 and CDR2: LNHDA, SQIVND (reference sequence). Trimming left V 9 bases short and J 10 bases short, with 16 bases between. CDR3 sequence (DNA): TGTGCCAGACCATGGGGGCCCGTACAGTACTTC. Translation: CARPWGPVQYF.

V is TRBV6-1 and J is TRBJ2-3, with 9 bases aligning to TRBD1. V was clipped by 7 bases and J by 3 bases; unmatched bases: 8. Germline CDR1 and CDR2: MNHNS and SASEGT. The length of the CDR3 is 15 residues. DNA of the CDR3: TGTGCCAGCATAAGAACAGGGGGCAGGACAGATACGCAGTATTTT. Translating it yields CASIRTGGRTDTQYF.

V gene TRBV6-1 combines with J gene TRBJ2-1, with 7 nucleotides matching TRBD1. The CDR3 totals 13 residues. The J segment lost 7 bases and the V segment lost 5 bases, leaving 5 bases of the junction unmatched. The V gene's germline CDR1 is MNHNS and CDR2 SASEGT. CDR3 in amino acids: CASSHRGQNEQFF. The DNA for the CDR3 is TGTGCCAGCAGTCATAGGGGGCAGAATGAGCAGTTCTTC.